These T cell receptor beta chains were read from a single sample in a study of T cells in Graves' hyperthyroidism and ophthalmopathy. TCRdb independently ran MiXCR on the multiplex PCR reads; one entry per CDR3 protein. This table holds hundreds of thousands of distinct CDR3 sequences, 40% to 55% found once. The sequencing input was peripheral blood or thyroid tissue (not recorded which). These receptors all come from an adult man with Graves' disease, either hyperthyroidism or ophthalmopathy (not recorded which). The CDR3 runs from the conserved cysteine through the conserved F or W. The D gene is left open where the match is weak. Size is omitted from some rows. Given values are once, few, many or a class for expanded clones.

>.|many|TRBJ1-1|TRBV7-2
CASSLGTDTEAFF
TGTGCCAGCAGCTTGGGTACGGACACTGAAGCTTTCTTT
>.|.|TRBJ1-1|TRBV4-3
CASGLTQGMNTEAFF
TGCGCCAGCGGCCTTACCCAGGGGATGAACACTGAAGCTTTCTTT
>.|.|TRBJ1-6|TRBV7-8
CASSLQIFSPLHF
TGTGCCAGCAGCTTACAGATATTTTCACCCCTCCACTTT
>TRBD1|.|TRBJ1-3|TRBV10-3
CAIQGDGSGNTIYF
TGTGCCATCCAGGGGGACGGCTCTGGAAACACCATATATTTT
>.|few|TRBJ2-3|TRBV10-3
CAISERSTDTQYF
TGTGCCATCAGTGAGCGGAGCACAGATACGCAGTATTTT
>.|.|TRBJ1-4|TRBV12-3/TRBV12-4
CASRRPGSYEKLFF
TGTGCCAGCAGGAGGCCAGGGAGTTATGAAAAACTGTTTTTT
>.|many|TRBJ2-7|TRBV24-1
CATSVGGTHEQYF
TGTGCCACCAGTGTCGGCGGGACCCACGAGCAGTACTTC
>.|once|TRBJ1-5|TRBV2
CASRDAGIQPQHF
TGTGCCAGCAGAGATGCGGGGATTCAGCCCCAGCATTTT
>.|.|TRBJ2-6|TRBV15
CATSEGRGTGANVLTF
TGTGCCACCAGTGAGGGGAGAGGGACTGGGGCCAACGTCCTGACTTTC
>.|.|TRBJ1-2|TRBV24-1
CATSDSSDGYTF
TGTGCCACCAGTGACTCGAGCGATGGCTACACCTTC
>.|few|TRBJ1-3|TRBV2
CASSEDRFLSGNTIYF
TGTGCCAGCAGCGAAGACAGGTTCCTCTCTGGAAACACCATATATTTT
>.|.|TRBJ1-2|TRBV20-1
CSARDLVAGGYGYTF
TGCAGTGCTAGAGATCTCGTAGCGGGAGGCTATGGCTACACCTTC
>.|.|TRBJ2-7|TRBV10-3
CAISPGYSYEQYF
TGTGCCATCAGTCCCGGCTACTCCTACGAGCAGTACTTC
>TRBD1|few|TRBJ1-2|TRBV6-5
CASTRQGSSYTF
TGTGCCAGCACCCGACAGGGGTCGAGCTACACCTTC
>.|many|TRBJ1-1|TRBV20-1
CSANVNANTEAFF
TGCAGTGCTAACGTGAACGCGAACACTGAAGCTTTCTTT
>.|.|TRBJ1-2|TRBV2
CASSVGPGEEDLGYTF
TGTGCCAGCAGTGTTGGTCCGGGGGAAGAGGATCTTGGCTACACCTTC
>.|few|TRBJ1-4|TRBV2
CASSGHPGTANEKLFF
TGTGCCAGCAGCGGCCACCCAGGGACCGCTAATGAAAAACTGTTTTTT
>.|.|TRBJ2-7|TRBV25-1
CASLEGRGNEQYF
TGTGCCAGCTTGGAGGGCAGGGGTAACGAGCAGTACTTC
>.|.|TRBJ1-1|TRBV10-3
CAIRATGMNTEAFF
TGTGCCATCAGGGCGACAGGAATGAACACTGAAGCTTTCTTT
>TRBD1|few|TRBJ1-6|TRBV14
CASSLRDSYNSPLHF
TGTGCCAGCAGCCTCCGGGACAGCTATAATTCACCCCTCCACTTT
>TRBD1|many|TRBJ2-7|TRBV15
CATSTQRTGGSYEQYF
TGTGCCACCAGCACCCAAAGGACAGGGGGCTCCTACGAGCAGTACTTC
>TRBD1|many|TRBJ2-7|TRBV20-1
CSASDGTGGGYEQYF
TGCAGTGCCAGTGACGGGACAGGGGGAGGCTACGAGCAGTACTTC
>.|few|TRBJ1-4|TRBV6-5
CATGRRDGKLFF
TGTGCCACGGGGCGCCGGGACGGTAAACTGTTTTTT
>TRBD1|.|TRBJ1-3|TRBV7-8
CASSSRQGSGNTIYF
TGTGCCAGCAGCTCGAGACAGGGTTCTGGAAACACCATATATTTT
>.|.|TRBJ1-5|TRBV15
CANYPGQNQPQHF
TGTGCCAACTACCCCGGACAGAATCAGCCCCAGCATTTT
>.|many|TRBJ2-7|TRBV5-1
CASSQGHQEYEQYF
TGCGCCAGCAGTCAGGGACACCAGGAGTACGAGCAGTACTTC
>.|.|TRBJ1-1|TRBV5-1
CASSLGAQVEAFF
TGCGCCAGCAGCTTGGGGGCGCAAGTTGAAGCTTTCTTT
>.|.|TRBJ1-2|TRBV7-2
CASSLSAGQIGSGYTF
TGTGCCAGCAGCTTGTCTGCAGGACAAATCGGGTCCGGCTACACCTTC
>TRBD2|many|TRBJ2-6|TRBV7-2
CASSLALAGTSGANVLTF
TGTGCCAGCAGCTTAGCGCTAGCGGGGACCTCTGGGGCCAACGTCCTGACTTTC
>.|.|TRBJ1-2|TRBV7-2
CASSGGGSYGYTF
TGTGCCAGCAGCGGGGGGGGCAGCTATGGCTACACCTTC
>TRBD1|.|TRBJ1-6|TRBV2
CASSMDRDGSPLHF
TGTGCCAGCAGTATGGACAGGGACGGTTCACCCCTCCACTTT
>.|.|TRBJ2-7|TRBV5-4
CASSLRDISEQYF
TGTGCCAGCAGCCTCCGGGACATAAGCGAGCAGTACTTC
>TRBD2|.|TRBJ2-3|TRBV7-8
CASSFSSWGLAGGVVDTQYF
TGTGCCAGCAGCTTTTCTAGTTGGGGTCTAGCGGGAGGCGTAGTAGATACGCAGTATTTT
>.|.|TRBJ1-4|TRBV14
CASSPLSGAVGEKLFF
TGTGCCAGCAGCCCCCTCTCCGGGGCAGTTGGGGAAAAACTGTTTTTT
>TRBD1|few|TRBJ2-7|TRBV5-4
CASSPGQGVNYEQYF
TGTGCCAGCAGTCCCGGACAGGGGGTGAACTACGAGCAGTACTTC
>TRBD1|.|TRBJ1-4|TRBV9
CASSDDRVATNEKLFF
TGTGCCAGCAGCGATGACAGGGTAGCCACTAATGAAAAACTGTTTTTT
>.|.|TRBJ1-4|TRBV20-1
CSAWVPGGAYEKLFF
TGCAGTGCTTGGGTCCCGGGGGGCGCTTATGAAAAACTGTTTTTT
>.|.|TRBJ1-1|TRBV5-4
CASQTGLNTEAFF
TGTGCCAGCCAGACAGGTTTGAACACTGAAGCTTTCTTT
>TRBD1|.|TRBJ1-6|TRBV19
CASSLDRGANSPLHF
TGTGCCAGTAGTCTCGACAGGGGCGCTAATTCACCCCTCCACTTT
>.|.|TRBJ1-1|TRBV12-3/TRBV12-4
CASSPDNPGDTEAFF
TGTGCCAGCAGCCCAGATAATCCCGGTGACACTGAAGCTTTCTTT
>.|many|TRBJ1-5|TRBV6-6
CASSPPLRGGGNQPQHF
TGTGCCAGCAGTCCGCCTCTTAGGGGAGGTGGCAATCAGCCCCAGCATTTT
>TRBD1|.|TRBJ2-7|TRBV6-6
CASSITGGLSYEQYF
TGTGCCAGCAGTATAACAGGGGGCTTGTCCTACGAGCAGTACTTC
>.|many|TRBJ1-2|TRBV7-3
CASSPTGGSGYTF
TGTGCCAGCAGCCCCACGGGGGGCAGTGGCTACACCTTC
>.|once|TRBJ1-6|TRBV20-1
CSASYSPGAPLHF
TGCAGTGCTAGCTACAGTCCCGGGGCACCCCTCCACTTT
>TRBD2|many|TRBJ2-5|TRBV25-1
CASGEVGGTGTQYF
TGTGCCAGCGGGGAGGTCGGGGGGACGGGGACCCAGTACTTC
>.|many|TRBJ1-2|TRBV10-3
CAISQGRLYGYTF
TGTGCCATCTCCCAGGGAAGGCTTTATGGCTACACCTTC
>TRBD1|.|TRBJ1-4|TRBV5-4
CASSLEDRESEKLFF
TGTGCCAGCAGCTTGGAGGACAGGGAGAGTGAAAAACTGTTTTTT
>.|many|TRBJ1-4|TRBV5-8
CASSSKGEKLFF
TGTGCCAGCAGCTCCAAGGGTGAAAAACTGTTTTTT
>.|many|TRBJ1-1|TRBV2
CASRVGRGTEAFF
TGTGCCAGCAGGGTAGGGAGGGGCACTGAAGCTTTCTTT
>TRBD1|.|TRBJ1-3|TRBV15
CATSRDLQGYGYTIYF
TGTGCCACCAGCAGAGATCTACAGGGGTATGGCTACACCATATATTTT
>TRBD1|few|TRBJ2-7|TRBV7-9
CASSSPRQGYEQYF
TGTGCCAGCAGCTCCCCCCGACAGGGATACGAGCAGTACTTC
>.|many|TRBJ1-5|TRBV15
CATSKTTGYSNQPQHF
TGTGCCACCAGCAAGACGACAGGCTATAGCAATCAGCCCCAGCATTTT
>TRBD2|.|TRBJ2-7|TRBV7-2
CASSPRPPGLAGATYEQYF
TGTGCCAGCAGCCCTAGGCCTCCGGGACTAGCGGGAGCAACCTACGAGCAGTACTTC
>.|.|TRBJ2-7|TRBV7-9
CASSLIRAYEQYF
TGTGCCAGCAGCTTGATCCGGGCCTACGAGCAGTACTTC
>.|.|TRBJ2-2|TRBV12-3/TRBV12-4
CASSQGPYTGELFF
TGTGCCAGCAGCCAGGGGCCTTACACCGGGGAGCTGTTTTTT
>.|once|TRBJ1-2|TRBV5-1
CASSLGLLDSFYGYTF
TGCGCCAGCAGCTTGGGCCTTTTGGACAGCTTCTATGGCTACACCTTC
>TRBD1|once|TRBJ2-7|TRBV5-1
CASSEQGARSYEQYF
TGCGCCAGCAGCGAGCAGGGGGCTCGCTCCTACGAGCAGTACTTC
>.|.|TRBJ1-4|TRBV7-3
CASSWKGVANEKLFF
TGTGCCAGCAGCTGGAAGGGTGTGGCTAATGAAAAACTGTTTTTT
>TRBD1|many|TRBJ1-2|TRBV19
CASRTGDGYTF
TGTGCCAGTAGGACAGGGGACGGCTACACCTTC